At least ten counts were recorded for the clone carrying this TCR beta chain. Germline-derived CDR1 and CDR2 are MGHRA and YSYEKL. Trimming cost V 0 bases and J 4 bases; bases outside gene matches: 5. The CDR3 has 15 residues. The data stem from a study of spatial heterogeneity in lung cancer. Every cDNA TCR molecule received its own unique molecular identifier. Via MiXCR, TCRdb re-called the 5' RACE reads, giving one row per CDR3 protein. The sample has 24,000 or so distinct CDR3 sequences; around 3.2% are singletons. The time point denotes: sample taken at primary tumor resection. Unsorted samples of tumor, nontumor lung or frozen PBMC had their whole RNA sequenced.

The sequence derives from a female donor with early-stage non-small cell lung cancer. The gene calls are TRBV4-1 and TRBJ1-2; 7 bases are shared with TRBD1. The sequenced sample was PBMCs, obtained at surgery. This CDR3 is CASSQDEGAVYGYTF. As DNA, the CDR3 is TGCGCCAGCAGCCAAGATGAGGGGGCTGTCTATGGCTACACCTTC.